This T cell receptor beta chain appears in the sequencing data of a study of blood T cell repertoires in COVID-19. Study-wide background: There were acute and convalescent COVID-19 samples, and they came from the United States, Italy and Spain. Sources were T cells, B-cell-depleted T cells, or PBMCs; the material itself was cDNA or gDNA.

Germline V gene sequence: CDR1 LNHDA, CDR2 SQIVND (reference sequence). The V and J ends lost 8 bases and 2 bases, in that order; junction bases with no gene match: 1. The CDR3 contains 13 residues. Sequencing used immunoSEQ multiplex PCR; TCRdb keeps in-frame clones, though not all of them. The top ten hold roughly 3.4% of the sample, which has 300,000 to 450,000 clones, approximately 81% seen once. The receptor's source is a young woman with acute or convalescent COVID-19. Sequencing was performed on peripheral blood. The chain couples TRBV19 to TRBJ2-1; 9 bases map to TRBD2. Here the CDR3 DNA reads TGTGCCAGTCGCGGGGGGGCCTACAATGAGCAGTTCTTC. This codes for CASRGGAYNEQFF.